This T cell receptor (beta chain) originates from a study of a mutant IDH1 vaccine in newly diagnosed glioma. For the study at large: Treated patients had a mean age of approximately 40 years and a sex split that was around 60% male and roughly 38% female. Previous care, which was radiotherapy, temozolomide, or both, most often involved both.

CDR1 MDHEN and CDR2 SYDVKM come from the germline V gene. Trimming took 3 bases from V and 7 from J; bases not matched to a gene: 9. The CDR3 sequence is 15 residues long. Generated by immunoSEQ multiplex PCR, the TCRdb table keeps only in-frame clones and is missing some. The sample carries about 120,000 clones, 75% to 90% recorded once. Stated time point: week 11, during vaccination. All doses held 300 ug of mutant IDH1 20-mer peptide, with topical imiquimod. Donors harbored newly found WHO grade 3 or 4 IDH1-mutant, ATRX-lost astrocytomas. This clone was counted once. Antigen specificity is unknown. The sequences come from PBMCs, collected from a glioma patient whose treatment included an IDH1 peptide vaccine. V is TRBV28 and J is TRBJ2-7, with 10 positions matching TRBD2. This TCR was sampled from a woman between 50 and 59 years old with glioma. The CDR3 DNA reads TGTGCCAGCAGTTTGAGGCTAGCGGGAGTCGGGGAGCAGTACTTC. This translates into CASSLRLAGVGEQYF. Together with reference TRBV28 and TRBJ2-7, the CDR3 gives the full variable domain: DVKVTQSSRYLVKRTGEKVFLECVQDMDHENMFWYRQDPGLGLRLIYFSYDVKMKEKGDIPEGYSVSREKKERFSLILESASTNQTSMYLCASSLRLAGVGEQYFGPGTRLTVT.